One TCR beta chain is described in this entry. Antigen specificity is unknown. The data are from a study of blood T cells in healthy people across ages. Study findings and constraints: It was held that the diversity estimates obtained from one million T cells were underestimates. The fall in TCR beta diversity per million T cells was roughly linear with age.

They isolated at least 6.5 million PBMCs from each sample. Alongside a J-beta primer mix, a sample-barcoded 5' primer served in a second PCR lasting roughly 6 to 11 cycles. MiXCR was run by TCRdb on the 5' RACE reads, yielding one entry per CDR3 protein. The sample lists approximately 900,000 distinct CDR3 sequences, 25% to 30% occurring once. V lost 5 bases to trimming and J lost 6 bases; unmatched junction nucleotides: 5. CDR1 and CDR2 from the germline V gene are SGHTA and FQGNSA. The CDR3 covers 15 residues. These data also formed part of another study, on T cells of mothers and their children. As reported in that work: All extracted RNA went into cDNA synthesis, about 1.4 ug per 15 ul.

Sequencing was done on a sample of blood. The receptor's source is a woman between 40 and 55 years old in good health. The chain uses TRBV7-2 and TRBJ2-7, with 15 positions matching TRBD2. The CDR3 loop is CASSPRTSGGAEQYF. CDR3 DNA: TGTGCCAGCAGCCCCCGGACTAGCGGGGGGGCCGAGCAGTACTTC.